This paragraph reports one T cell receptor (beta chain). As originally analysed: Estimation of nucleated cell counts relied on the amplification of reference gene primers. TCRdb keeps only in-frame clones here, not all; method: immunoSEQ multiplex PCR. For V, J and clone size, that table is used; D and trimming come from the DNA. This table holds 200,000 or so clones, approximately 91% found once. These data belong to a study of blood T cell repertoires in COVID-19. Background on the study: Specimens from acute and convalescent COVID-19 originated in the United States, Italy and Spain. T cells, B-cell-depleted T cells, or PBMCs provided the cDNA or gDNA that served as material.

This CDR3 contains 16 residues. V lost 1 base and J lost 0, with 10 bases in between. From germline, CDR1 is LGHDT and CDR2 YNNKEL (reference sequence). The source is a woman aged 60-75 years with acute or convalescent COVID-19. Input material: peripheral blood. The chain combines TRBV3-1 (or the pseudogene TRBV3-2) with TRBJ1-3; the D is unclear. This CDR3 reads CASSQAGRISGNTIYF. The CDR3 coding sequence is TGTGCCAGCAGCCAAGCAGGCAGGATCTCTGGAAACACCATATATTTT.